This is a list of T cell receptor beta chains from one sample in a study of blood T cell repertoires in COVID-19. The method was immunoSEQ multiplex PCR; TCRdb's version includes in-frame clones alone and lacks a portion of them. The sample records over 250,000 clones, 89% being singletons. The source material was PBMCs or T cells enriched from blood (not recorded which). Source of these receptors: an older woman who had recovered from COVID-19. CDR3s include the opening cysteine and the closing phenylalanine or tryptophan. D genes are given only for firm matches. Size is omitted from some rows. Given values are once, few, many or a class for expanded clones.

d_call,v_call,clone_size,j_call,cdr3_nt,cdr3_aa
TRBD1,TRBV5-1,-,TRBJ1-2,TGCGCCAGCAGCTCGACAGGGGTTGGCTACACCTTC,CASSSTGVGYTF
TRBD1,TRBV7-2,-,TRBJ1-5,TGTGCCAGCAGCTTAGACAGGGGTGGACAGCCCCAGCATTTT,CASSLDRGGQPQHF
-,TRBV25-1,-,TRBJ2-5,TGTGCCAGCAGTGAATATTATGAGACCCAGTACTTC,CASSEYYETQYF
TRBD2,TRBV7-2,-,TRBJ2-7,TGTGCCAGCAGCTTTGGGGGACTAGCGATGTACGAGCAGTACTTC,CASSFGGLAMYEQYF
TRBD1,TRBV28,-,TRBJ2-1,TGTGCCAGCAGTTTACAGGCAGGGGGCCAGCAGTTCTTC,CASSLQAGGQQFF
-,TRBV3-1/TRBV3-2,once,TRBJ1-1,TGTGCCAGCAGCCAAGTAGCGTGGGGGGGCGGAATGAACACTGAAGCTTTCTTT,CASSQVAWGGGMNTEAFF
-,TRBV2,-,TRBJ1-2,TGTGCCAGCAGTTCGGACACCTATGGCTACACCTTC,CASSSDTYGYTF
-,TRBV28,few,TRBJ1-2,TGTGCCAGCAGGCCGACACCTAACTATGGCTACACCTTC,CASRPTPNYGYTF
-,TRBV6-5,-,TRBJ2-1,TGTGCCAGCAGTTACTCGTTCAGCAATGAGCAGTTCTTC,CASSYSFSNEQFF
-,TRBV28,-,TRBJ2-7,TGTGCCAGCAGTTTAAGCGGCCTTGAATTGGACGAGCAGTACTTC,CASSLSGLELDEQYF
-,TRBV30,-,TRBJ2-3,TGTGCCTGGGCGAAGGGTTTTCCTAGCATCATTACAGTAGATACGCAGTATTTT,CAWAKGFPSIITVDTQYF
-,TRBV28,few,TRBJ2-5,TGTGCCAGCAGTTTACGACGGAGGACGGGAAGGATAGTTTATGAGACCCAGTACTTC,CASSLRRRTGRIVYETQYF
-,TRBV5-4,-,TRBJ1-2,TGTGCCAGCAGCTCGGGGGGCGGGGGGCCAGATAACTATGGCTACACCTTC,CASSSGGGGPDNYGYTF
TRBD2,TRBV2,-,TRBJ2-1,TGTGCCAGCCAGCGGGAGGCAGACAATGAGCAGTTCTTC,CASQREADNEQFF
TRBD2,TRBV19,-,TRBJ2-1,TGTGCCAGTAGTAAACAGAGCGGGGGACCCTACAATGAGCAGTTCTTC,CASSKQSGGPYNEQFF
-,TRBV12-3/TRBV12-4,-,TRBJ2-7,TGTGCCAGCAGCGGGACTGGATACGAGCAGTACTTC,CASSGTGYEQYF
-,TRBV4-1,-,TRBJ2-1,TGCGCCAGCAGCCGCGGAGGGGAAAATGAGCAGTTCTTC,CASSRGGENEQFF
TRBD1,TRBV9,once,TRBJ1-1,TGTGCCAGCAGCCCTCGGACAGGGAGCTTT,CASSPRTGSF
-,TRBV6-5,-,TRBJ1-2,TGTGCCAGCACCCGACCCCCCAGCGTATGGGGCTACACCTTC,CASTRPPSVWGYTF
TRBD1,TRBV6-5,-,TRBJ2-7,TGTGCCAGCAGCCCCAGGACAGGGGATCGCGAGCAGTACTTC,CASSPRTGDREQYF
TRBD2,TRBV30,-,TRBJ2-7,TGTGCCTGGAGGGCAGCGGGGGGCCAAAGGGAGCAGTACTTC,CAWRAAGGQREQYF
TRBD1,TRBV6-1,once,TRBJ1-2,TGTGCCAGCAGTGATTTCGACAGGGGAGGCTACACCTTC,CASSDFDRGGYTF
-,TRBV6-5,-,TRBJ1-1,TGTGCCAGCAGATTCCGAGGGGAAGCTTTCTTT,CASRFRGEAFF
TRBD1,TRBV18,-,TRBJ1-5,TGTGCCAGCTCCCGATCACAGGGGATAGATCAGCCCCAGCATTTT,CASSRSQGIDQPQHF
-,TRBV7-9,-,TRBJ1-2,TGTGCCAGCAGCTTAGGAGAGGAGGGCGGCTACACCTTC,CASSLGEEGGYTF
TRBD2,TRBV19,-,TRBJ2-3,TGTGCCAGTAGCCTGACTAGCGGGGCGGGAGATACGCAGTATTTT,CASSLTSGAGDTQYF
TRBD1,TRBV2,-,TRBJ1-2,TGTGCCGGATTGGCGACAGGGGGCGGCTATGGCTACACCTTC,CAGLATGGGYGYTF
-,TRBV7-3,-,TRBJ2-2,TGTGCCAGCAGCTCTCGGGTCACCGGGGAGCTGTTTTTT,CASSSRVTGELFF
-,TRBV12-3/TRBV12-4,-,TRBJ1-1,TGTGCCAGCAGAGTGACAGCTGAAGCTTTCTTT,CASRVTAEAFF
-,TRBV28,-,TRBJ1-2,TGTGCGCTCCGACAGGCCTACGGCTACACCTTC,CALRQAYGYTF
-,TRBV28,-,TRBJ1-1,TGTGCCATAGGGGGTTGGAACACTGAAGCTTTCTTT,CAIGGWNTEAFF
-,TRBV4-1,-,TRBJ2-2,TGCGCCAGCAGCCAAGATTGGAGCCTTAGTCGGGGGGAGCTGTTTTTT,CASSQDWSLSRGELFF
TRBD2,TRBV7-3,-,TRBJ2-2,TGTGCCAGCAGCTTAGATGGACTAGCGGGAGTCACCGGGGAGCTGTTTTTT,CASSLDGLAGVTGELFF
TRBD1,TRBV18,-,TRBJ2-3,TGTGCCAGCTCACTCCGGACAGGATATACGCAGTATTTT,CASSLRTGYTQYF
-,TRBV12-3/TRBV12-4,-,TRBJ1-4,TGTGCCAGCAGTTTATACAATAATGAAAAACTGTTTTTT,CASSLYNNEKLFF
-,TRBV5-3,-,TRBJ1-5,TGTGCCGTACTCCCCTTAGAGCCCCAGCATTTT,CAVLPLEPQHF
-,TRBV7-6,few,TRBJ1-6,TGTGCCAGCAGCTTGGCCAAACGTAATTCACCCCTCCACTTT,CASSLAKRNSPLHF
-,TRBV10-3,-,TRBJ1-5,TGTGCCACGCAACGGACTGAGGAGAGCAATCAGCCCCAGCATTTT,CATQRTEESNQPQHF
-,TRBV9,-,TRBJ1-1,TGTGCCAGCAGACCTGAGGGGAACACTGAAGCTTTCTTT,CASRPEGNTEAFF
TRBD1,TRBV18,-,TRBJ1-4,TGTGCCAGCTCACCCAAGGACAGGGGCTATAATGAAAAACTGTTTTTT,CASSPKDRGYNEKLFF
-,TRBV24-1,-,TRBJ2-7,TGTGCCACCAGTGCCCGATCCTCCTATGTCGGGCAGTACTTC,CATSARSSYVGQYF
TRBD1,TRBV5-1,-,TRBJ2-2,TGCGCCAGCAGCCCGGGGACAGCGAACACCGGGGAGCTGTTTTTT,CASSPGTANTGELFF
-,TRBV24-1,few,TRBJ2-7,TGTGCCACCAGTGATCCGAGACAGAGCTCCTACGAGCAGTACTTC,CATSDPRQSSYEQYF
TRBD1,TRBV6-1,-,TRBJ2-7,TGTGCCAGCAGTGAGGGGGGACAGGACTACTTC,CASSEGGQDYF
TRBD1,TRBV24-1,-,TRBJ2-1,TGTGCCACCAGTCGAACGGGACAGGTTGACAATGAGCAGTTCTTC,CATSRTGQVDNEQFF
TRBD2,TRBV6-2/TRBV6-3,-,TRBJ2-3,TGTGCCAGCAGTCCCGGACTAGCGACAGATACGCAGTATTTT,CASSPGLATDTQYF
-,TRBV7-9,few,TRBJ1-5,TGTGCCAGCAGCTTCGGGGGTGATAGCAATCAGCCCCAGCATTTT,CASSFGGDSNQPQHF
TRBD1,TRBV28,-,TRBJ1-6,TGTGCCAGCAGTTTCGGATCGACAGGGGAATCACCCCTCCACTTT,CASSFGSTGESPLHF
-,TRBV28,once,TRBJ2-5,TGTGCCAGCAGTCTCACCGGGTACCAAGAGACCCAGTACTTC,CASSLTGYQETQYF
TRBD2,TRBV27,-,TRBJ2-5,TGTGCCAGCAGTTTAAGGTCTTTTGGCGCCGGGGGGGAGACCCAGTACTTC,CASSLRSFGAGGETQYF
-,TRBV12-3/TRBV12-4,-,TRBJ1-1,TGTGCCAGCAGCCTAAACCCGAACACTGAAGCTTTCTTT,CASSLNPNTEAFF